These 10 T cell receptor beta chains came from one sample sequenced in a study of a mutant IDH1 vaccine in newly diagnosed glioma. These TCRs are of unknown antigen specificity. Time point of the sample: week 35, safety follow-up. Every vaccine dose comprised 300 ug of mutant IDH1 20-mer peptide plus topical imiquimod. Method: immunoSEQ multiplex PCR; TCRdb's copy keeps in-frame clones and lacks some. The data hold around 32,000 clones, with roughly 75% observed a single time. Sequencing used PBMCs, obtained from a glioma patient whose treatment included an IDH1 peptide vaccine. All receptors derive from a middle-aged man with glioma. Some clones in this sample may be carry-over from other donors' samples.

This chain uses TRBV5-4 with TRBJ2-7; either TRBD1 or TRBD2 may supply D (5 bases each). The V and J ends lost 3 bases and 2 bases respectively, with 12 bases between them. This CDR3 comprises 14 residues. The V gene's germline CDR1 is SGHNT and CDR2 YYREEE (reference sequence). The CDR3 spells CASSSGTPAYEQYF. DNA for the CDR3: TGTGCCAGCAGCTCCGGGACGCCTGCCTACGAGCAGTACTTC. The full variable domain, with the rest looked up from reference TRBV5-4 and TRBJ2-7, is ETGVTQSPTHLIKTRGQQVTLRCSSQSGHNTVSWYQQALGQGPQFIFQYYREEENGRGNFPPRFSGLQFPNYSSELNVNALELDDSALYLCASSSGTPAYEQYFGPGTRLTVT.

This chain connects TRBV11-2 to TRBJ1-6, with D perhaps TRBD1 (6 bases). Looked up from germline, CDR1 is SGHAT and CDR2 is FQNNGV. Trimming shortened V by 5 bases and J by 9 bases, and 14 bases separated the two germline ends. The CDR3 is made up of 14 amino acids. The CDR3 here is CASSHYREFSPLHF. CDR3 DNA: TGTGCCAGCAGCCATTACAGGGAGTTTTCACCCCTCCACTTT.

This clone appeared a few times. The chain couples TRBV4-1 to TRBJ1-6; 8 nucleotides align to TRBD1. This CDR3 region has 16 residues. Trimming removed 0 bases from V and 6 bases from J; junction bases left unmatched: 4. Germline V lookup: CDR1 MGHRA, CDR2 YSYEKL. CDR3 DNA sequence: TGCGCCAGCAGCCAAGATCGGACAGGGTTTAATTCACCCCTCCACTTT. Translation: CASSQDRTGFNSPLHF.

The chain joins TRBV12-5 to TRBJ1-4, with a weak D call TRBD1 (5 bases). The CDR3 has 14 amino acids. Between the trimmed V and J ends, which lost 4 bases and 8 bases, there was a span of 14 bases. Looked up from germline, CDR1 is LGHNT and CDR2 is FRNRAP. CDR3 protein: CASGSQDRDEKLFF. For the CDR3, the DNA is TGTGCTAGTGGTTCACAGGACCGGGACGAAAAACTGTTTTTT.

The chain links TRBV10-3 to TRBJ1-1; 8 nucleotides agree with TRBD1. Germline assignment: CDR1 ENHRY and CDR2 SYGVKD. There are 17 residues in the CDR3. The J segment lost 3 bases and the V segment lost 4 bases, leaving 13 bases of the junction unmatched. In nucleotides, the CDR3 is TGTGCCATCAGTGTGGGGCAGGGGGCGCGTTTGGACACTGAAGCTTTCTTT. Translation: CAISVGQGARLDTEAFF.

The chain links TRBV4-1 to TRBJ1-1, with D uncertain. Trimming shortened V by 5 bases and J by 3 bases, and 4 bases separated the two germline ends. CDR3 size: 11 residues. CDR1 is MGHRA, CDR2 YSYEKL, per germline. CDR3 residues: CASSGYTEAFF. The CDR3 bases are TGCGCCAGCAGCGGGTACACTGAAGCTTTCTTT.

This clone was detected only once. This chain links TRBV27 with TRBJ2-2; D gene unclear. V dropped 2 bases and J dropped 4 bases, with 5 bases sitting between them. CDR3 length equals 13 residues. Looked up from germline, CDR1 is MNHEY and CDR2 is SMNVEV (reference sequence). CDR3 loop: CASSLVSTGELFF. Written as DNA, the CDR3 is TGTGCCAGCAGTTTAGTTAGCACCGGGGAGCTGTTTTTT.

The V and J genes are TRBV6-5 and TRBJ2-5; 9 positions agree with TRBD2. Germline loops: CDR1 MNHEY, CDR2 SVGAGI. CDR3 length: 15 amino acids. The junction had 6 bases not matched to a gene; V was cut back by 2 bases and J by 5 bases. Here the CDR3 reads CASSYGGGGRETQYF. The CDR3 DNA reads TGTGCCAGCAGTTACGGCGGGGGGGGAAGGGAGACCCAGTACTTC.

The chain is built from TRBV19 and TRBJ2-2, with 9 positions matching TRBD1. After removal of 7 bases from V and 5 bases from J, the junction contained 11 bases not matched to a gene. The CDR3 is 16 amino acids. The germline CDR1 and CDR2 sequences are LNHDA and SQIVND (reference sequence). DNA for the CDR3: TGTGCCAGTACGTTTTCTGGGACAGGGATGACCGGGGAGCTGTTTTTT. Encoded protein: CASTFSGTGMTGELFF.

This chain links TRBV2 with TRBJ1-1; D might be TRBD1 (5 bases). Germline V lookup: CDR1 SNHLY, CDR2 FYNNEI. This CDR3 region has 14 residues. V was shortened by 8 bases and J by 0 bases, with 13 bases between the two germline ends. CDR3 in DNA: TGTGCCAGCTCACAAGGGGTCTTGAACACTGAAGCTTTCTTT. Its protein product is CASSQGVLNTEAFF.